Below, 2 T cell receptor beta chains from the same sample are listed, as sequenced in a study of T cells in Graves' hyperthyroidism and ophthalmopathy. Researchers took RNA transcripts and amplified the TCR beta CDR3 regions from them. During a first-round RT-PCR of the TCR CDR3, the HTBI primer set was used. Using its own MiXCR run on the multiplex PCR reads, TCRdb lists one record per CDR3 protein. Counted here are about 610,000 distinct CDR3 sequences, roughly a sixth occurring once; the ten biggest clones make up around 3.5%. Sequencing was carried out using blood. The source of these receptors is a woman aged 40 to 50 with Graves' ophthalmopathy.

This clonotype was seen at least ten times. The DNA for the CDR3 is TGTGCCAGCAGTCCGCGACTAGCCGGGTTAGAGCAGTACTTC. Residues: CASSPRLAGLEQYF. The chain recombines TRBV27 with TRBJ2-7, with 7 bases fitting TRBD2. CDR3 size: 14 residues. Trimming at V came to 5 bases and at J to 7 bases, leaving 11 bases not matched to a gene. Germline CDR1 is MNHEY and CDR2 is SMNVEV (reference sequence).

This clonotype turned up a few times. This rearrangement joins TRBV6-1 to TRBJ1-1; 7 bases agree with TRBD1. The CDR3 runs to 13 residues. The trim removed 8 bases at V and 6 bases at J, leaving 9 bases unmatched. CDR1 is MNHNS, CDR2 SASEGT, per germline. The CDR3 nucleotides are TGTGCCAGCGGGAGACCTGACAGGGCTGAAGCTTTCTTT. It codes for CASGRPDRAEAFF.